These 7 T cell receptor beta chains came from one sample sequenced in a study of shared clonotypes between healthy human individuals. The method was immunoSEQ multiplex PCR; TCRdb's version includes in-frame clones alone and lacks a portion of them. The table records hundreds of thousands of clones, 77% of them present only once. Sample: PBMCs. Source of these receptors: a woman between 35 and 50 years old in good health. Some clones in this sample may be carry-over from other donors' samples.

Details on this clone: This sequence is one base from a far larger clone and is likely a read error. The chain recombines TRBV9 with TRBJ2-5; no definite D call. The DNA end is a closer match to TRBJ2-7, so the J assignment may be wrong. The CDR3 is 12 residues long. Germline V CDR1 and CDR2: SGDLS, YYNGEE. CDR3 region: CASGRDNYEQYF. The CDR3 DNA reads as TGTGCCAGCGGCCGAGACAACTACGAGCAGTACTTC.

The chain uses TRBV25-1 and TRBJ2-1; D perhaps matches TRBD1 (6 bases). Germline assignment: CDR1 MGHDK and CDR2 SYGVNS. The V and J ends lost 3 bases and 10 bases respectively, with 13 bases between them. This CDR3 region has 13 residues. The CDR3: CASSETGNAEQFF. The CDR3, as DNA: TGTGCCAGCAGTGAGACAGGAAATGCCGAGCAGTTCTTC.

V and J are TRBV7-9 and TRBJ2-3; D is possibly TRBD1 (6 bases). V was cut by 3 bases and J by 2 bases, with 15 bases left in between. CDR1 is SEHNR, CDR2 FQNEAQ, per germline (reference sequence). This CDR3 comprises 16 residues. CDR3 bases: TGTGCCAGCAGCTTCTCCAGGGGCCTACACACAGATACGCAGTATTTT. It is translated as CASSFSRGLHTDTQYF.

This clone is a singleton in its sample. The rearrangement joins TRBV7-8 to TRBJ2-1; 7 bases are a match to TRBD1. The CDR3 runs to 17 residues. CDR1 is SGHVS, CDR2 FQNEAQ, per germline. V lost 5 bases, J lost 3 bases, and 13 bases stayed unmatched. The CDR3 DNA sequence: TGTGCCAGCAGCCCCTACCCCGGACAGGCTCACTACAATGAGCAGTTCTTC. It translates to CASSPYPGQAHYNEQFF.

J is TRBJ2-3 and V is TRBV4-2; TRBD2 might be the D (5 bases). CDR3 length equals 14 residues. V was trimmed by 0 bases and J by 4 bases, leaving 8 bases between them. Germline CDR1 is LGHNA and CDR2 is YNFKEQ. CDR3 bases: TGTGCCAGCAGCCAAGAGAGGGCTTCAGATACGCAGTATTTT. Its translation is CASSQERASDTQYF.

The chain combines TRBV10-3 with TRBJ1-2; 10 bases line up with TRBD1. The V segment lost 10 bases and the J segment 8 bases; nucleotides outside the gene matches: 4. The CDR3 spans 11 residues. The germline V gene encodes CDR1 ENHRY and CDR2 SYGVKD. This CDR3 is CATGTGDGYTF. CDR3 bases: TGTGCCACAGGGACAGGGGACGGCTACACCTTC.

The rearrangement joins TRBV6-6 to TRBJ1-2, with a weak D call TRBD1 (6 bases). V was trimmed by 0 bases and J by 8 bases, leaving 16 bases between them. This CDR3 is built from 15 residues. CDR1 and CDR2 (germline): MNHNY, SVGAGI (reference sequence). CDR3 in DNA: TGTGCCAGCAGTTACTCGGTGGGGGCGCTCCCCGGCTACACCTTC. It translates to CASSYSVGALPGYTF.